This T cell receptor beta chain was found in a study of cytomegalovirus exposure and HLA in healthy donors. Broader study findings: The study flagged about 150 TCR beta chains as cytomegalovirus-associated.

PCR employed 60 Vbeta and 13 Jbeta primers. Generated by immunoSEQ multiplex PCR, the TCRdb table keeps only in-frame clones and is missing some. The sample contains about 140,000 clones, roughly 77% of which appear only once. As to this clone: The antigen remains undetermined.

Germline loops: CDR1 MGHRA, CDR2 YSYEKL. Trimming at V came to 4 bases and at J to 5 bases, leaving 8 bases not matched to a gene. The CDR3 spans 15 residues. The sample taken for sequencing was PBMCs. The TCR comes from a female donor in good health and CMV-seronegative. V is TRBV4-1 and J is TRBJ1-5; 7 bases match TRBD1. CDR3 coding DNA: TGCGCCAGCAGCCTCCCGGGACAGAAGCATCAGCCCCAGCATTTT. Translating it yields CASSLPGQKHQPQHF.